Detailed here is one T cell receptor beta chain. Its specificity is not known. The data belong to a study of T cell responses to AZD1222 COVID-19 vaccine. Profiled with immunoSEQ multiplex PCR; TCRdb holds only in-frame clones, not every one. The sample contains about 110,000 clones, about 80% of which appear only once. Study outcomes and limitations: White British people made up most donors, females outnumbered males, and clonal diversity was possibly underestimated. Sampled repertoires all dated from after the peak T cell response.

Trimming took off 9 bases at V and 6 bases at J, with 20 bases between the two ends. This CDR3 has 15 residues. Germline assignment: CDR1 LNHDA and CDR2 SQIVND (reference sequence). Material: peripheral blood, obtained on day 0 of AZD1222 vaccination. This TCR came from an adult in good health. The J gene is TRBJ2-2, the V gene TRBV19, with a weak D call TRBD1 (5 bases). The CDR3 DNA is TGTGCCAGCACACCCCTTGGCAGGGCCCCCGGGGAGCTGTTTTTT. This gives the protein CASTPLGRAPGELFF.